These 20 T cell receptor beta chains share one sample of origin, sequenced in a study of regulatory T cells in long-lasting Graves disease. Time point: persistent/refractory GD, antithyroid drugs over 5 years with positive TRAb. There was RNA extracted from PBMCs, and the TCR library was made from it. Arm-PCR with iRepertoire HTBI primers amplified the CDR3 regions for these TCR beta libraries. TCRdb independently ran MiXCR on the multiplex PCR reads; one entry per CDR3 protein. The sample includes roughly 450,000 distinct CDR3 sequences, 20% to 25% of them seen just once. Sequenced material: peripheral blood mononuclear cells (PBMCs), taken when the disease was refractory, from a patient treated with antithyroid drugs. The receptors shown here come from a female donor with Graves disease.

This sequence joins TRBV6-1 and TRBJ2-1; 10 nucleotides align to TRBD2. Germline CDR1 MNHNS, CDR2 SASEGT. The CDR3 extends over 15 amino acids. V shed 7 bases, J shed 1 base, and the junction held 4 bases outside the gene matches. CDR3 residues: CASTRTSGSYNEQFF. The CDR3 bases are TGTGCCAGCACTAGGACTAGCGGATCCTACAATGAGCAGTTCTTC.

In this sample, this clonotype turned up many times. The genes are TRBV28 and TRBJ2-7; TRBD2 is a possible D gene (5 bases). V lost 7 bases to trimming and J lost 2 bases, with 15 bases between them. Germline V gene sequence: CDR1 MDHEN, CDR2 SYDVKM. CDR3 size: 14 residues. The CDR3 coding sequence is TGTGCCAGCATCCCGGGGAACAGACCCTACGAGCAGTACTTC. This translates into CASIPGNRPYEQYF.

The J gene is TRBJ1-1, the V gene TRBV19; TRBD1 might be the D (6 bases). Trimming stripped 4 bases from V and 1 base from J, with 10 bases between. Germline V gene lookup returns CDR1 LNHDA and CDR2 SQIVND (reference sequence). The CDR3 loop spans 14 amino acids. In DNA, the CDR3 is TGTGCCAGTAGTACGGCGGACAGGAACACTGAAGCTTTCTTT. Translation: CASSTADRNTEAFF.

This clonotype was picked up many times. This sequence joins TRBV28 and TRBJ2-7; D not resolved. Trimming left V 6 bases short and J 0 bases short, with 15 bases between. The CDR3 spans 15 residues. The germline V gene has CDR1 MDHEN and CDR2 SYDVKM. The CDR3, as DNA: TGTGCCAGCAGCCCGCCAAGGCTCGGCTCCTACGAGCAGTACTTC. The encoded protein is CASSPPRLGSYEQYF.

V gene TRBV28 combines with J gene TRBJ2-3, with D maybe TRBD2 (6 bases). Germline-derived CDR1 and CDR2 are MDHEN and SYDVKM. The CDR3 runs to 15 residues. The ends were cut back, 3 bases at V and 2 bases at J, with 12 bases in the middle. This chain's CDR3 is CASSLVRGVTDTQYF. The DNA for the CDR3 is TGTGCCAGCAGTTTGGTACGCGGGGTCACAGATACGCAGTATTTT.

The CDR3 reads CASSRTGLAGLYEQYF. DNA of the CDR3: TGCGCCAGCAGCAGAACGGGACTAGCGGGTCTCTACGAGCAGTACTTC. The chain has TRBV5-1 and TRBJ2-7; 12 positions match TRBD2. In germline, CDR1 is SGHRS, CDR2 YFSETQ. With 4 bases clipped from V and 3 bases from J, the junction kept 8 bases outside the gene matches. This CDR3 has 16 residues.

The chain has TRBV30 and TRBJ1-2; a weak D match, TRBD1 (5 bases). Germline V gene data show CDR1 as GTSNPN and CDR2 as SVGIG (reference sequence). Trimming took off 0 bases at V and 9 bases at J, with 8 bases between the two ends. CDR3 length equals 11 residues. The CDR3 spells CAWSVQESYTF. DNA for the CDR3: TGTGCCTGGAGTGTACAGGAGAGCTACACCTTC.

As to this clonotype: The conserved phenylalanine or tryptophan normally closing the CDR3 is absent here, so this likely arose from a read error. The V gene is TRBV7-2, the J gene TRBJ1-1; tentative D call: TRBD1 (5 bases). CDR1 and CDR2 (germline): SGHTA, FQGNSA. The CDR3 has 16 residues. The CDR3 is CASSPSGQVVGTEAFL. CDR3 DNA: TGCGCCAGCAGCCCCTCCGGACAAGTGGTGGGCACTGAAGCTTTCCTT.

This clonotype has ten or more counts. V gene TRBV6-1 combines with J gene TRBJ2-6; unclear D gene. The CDR3 sequence is 15 residues long. Germline V gives CDR1 MNHNS, CDR2 SASEGT. V dropped 7 bases and J dropped 0 bases, with 10 bases sitting between them. Written as DNA, the CDR3 is TGTGCCAGCACCGGCGCAAGCTCTGGGGCCAACGTCCTGACTTTC. This gives the protein CASTGASSGANVLTF.

The J gene is TRBJ1-1, the V gene TRBV19; D is uncertain. There are 12 residues in the CDR3. The germline V gene has CDR1 LNHDA and CDR2 SQIVND (reference sequence). Trimming removed 3 bases from V and 6 bases from J, with 8 bases in between. The CDR3 spells CASSMAGAEAFF. The CDR3 DNA follows: TGTGCCAGTAGTATGGCCGGGGCTGAAGCTTTCTTT.

This clonotype was observed many times. This chain connects TRBV6-1 to TRBJ1-5; perhaps TRBD1 as D (5 bases). V lost 7 bases to trimming and J lost 3 bases, with 16 bases between them. Per germline, CDR1 MNHNS and CDR2 SASEGT. This CDR3 spans 15 amino acids. The CDR3 region has the DNA TGTGCCAGCACCCTCCGGGACGGAACCAATCAGCCCCAGCATTTT. Amino acids: CASTLRDGTNQPQHF.

As for this clonotype: A much larger clonotype is one base distant, so this may be a read error. The rearrangement uses TRBV7-9 and TRBJ1-4; D gene uncertain. Germline V gene sequence: CDR1 SEHNR, CDR2 FQNEAQ (reference sequence). This CDR3 is 14 amino acids long. CDR3 in DNA: TGTGCCAGCGGCTTCCCGATGGATAAAGAAAAACTGTTTTTT. This sequence encodes CASGFPMDKEKLFF.

The sample holds many counts of this clonotype. This sequence joins TRBV11-3 and TRBJ2-5; TRBD2 matches at 9 bases. The CDR3 length is 15 residues. CDR1 is SGHNT, CDR2 YENEEA, per germline. Trimming at V came to 4 bases and at J to 3 bases, leaving 6 bases not matched to a gene. CDR3 DNA: TGTGCCAGCAGCTATAGCGGGAGCGTGGAAGAGACCCAGTACTTC. Encoded protein: CASSYSGSVEETQYF.

In its sample, this clonotype was seen many times. The chain recombines TRBV2 with TRBJ2-2; 11 bases align to TRBD2. CDR1 and CDR2 (germline): SNHLY, FYNNEI. Trimming removed 5 bases from V and 4 bases from J; junction bases left unmatched: 3. The CDR3 runs 15 residues. The CDR3 reads CASSIAGGPTGELFF. CDR3 sequence (DNA): TGTGCCAGCAGTATAGCGGGAGGGCCCACCGGGGAGCTGTTTTTT.

This chain joins TRBV28 and TRBJ2-3; 10 bases are a match to TRBD2. V was clipped by 5 bases and J by 2 bases; unmatched bases: 7. This CDR3 has 16 amino acids. CDR1 and CDR2 from the germline V gene are MDHEN and SYDVKM. CDR3 nucleotides: TGTGCCAGCAGTAGCGGGAGGGCCGTTGACACAGATACGCAGTATTTT. It is translated as CASSSGRAVDTDTQYF.

This clonotype was recorded a few times. The chain is built from TRBV10-3 and TRBJ1-2; TRBD1 aligns across 7 bases. The CDR3 has 13 amino acids. The germline V gene has CDR1 ENHRY and CDR2 SYGVKD. The junction had 8 bases not matched to a gene; V was cut back by 10 bases and J by 3 bases. CDR3 loop: CATAGQQDYGYTF. The CDR3 coding sequence is TGTGCCACCGCGGGACAGCAAGACTATGGCTACACCTTC.

This clonotype has a count of ten or more. The chain links TRBV20-1 to TRBJ1-6; 7 bases fit TRBD1. CDR3 length equals 14 residues. The V segment lost 5 bases and the J segment 8 bases; nucleotides outside the gene matches: 9. Germline CDR1 DFQATT, CDR2 SNEGSKA (reference sequence). The DNA for the CDR3 is TGCAGTGCTTACCGGGACAGCCGAGATTCACCCCTCCACTTT. It yields the protein CSAYRDSRDSPLHF.

This clonotype has just a few counts. This chain uses TRBV5-1 with TRBJ1-1, with D possibly being TRBD1 (6 bases). The ends were cut back, 6 bases at V and 5 bases at J, with 20 bases in the middle. CDR3 length: 15 amino acids. Looked up from germline, CDR1 is SGHRS and CDR2 is YFSETQ. CDR3 DNA sequence: TGCGCCAGCAACTTATTTGGACAGCCGGAAACTGAAGCTTTCTTT. Its translation is CASNLFGQPETEAFF.

A remark on this clonotype: The germline gene is not matched at one end of the junction; a read error may be the cause. The chain recombines TRBV18 with TRBJ2-7, with unresolved D. The germline V gene has CDR1 KGHSH and CDR2 LQKENI. The CDR3 length is 14 residues. CDR3: CAGSPPGSQDEQYF. As DNA, the CDR3 is TGTGCCGGCTCACCACCTGGCTCTCAGGACGAGCAGTACTTC. The full variable domain, in which reference TRBV18 and TRBJ2-7 provide the parts outside the CDR3, is NAGVMQNPRHLVRRRGQEARLRCSPMKGHSHVYWYRQLPEEGLKFMVYLQKENIIDESGMPKERFSAEFPKEGPSILRIQQVVRGDSAAYFCAGSPPGSQDEQYFGPGTRLTVT.

There are many counts of this clonotype. The rearrangement links TRBV6-1 to TRBJ1-5; 8 nucleotides match TRBD1. CDR3 size: 15 residues. V shed 11 bases, J shed 0 bases, and the junction held 9 bases outside the gene matches. CDR1 MNHNS and CDR2 SASEGT come from the germline V gene. The CDR3 coding sequence is TGTGCCGTGGGACAGGCGGCTTATAGCAATCAGCCCCAGCATTTT. Translating it yields CAVGQAAYSNQPQHF.